The sequence of this T cell receptor beta chain was determined in a study of PD-L1 blockade in urothelial cancer. V lost 7 bases to trimming and J lost 11 bases; unmatched junction nucleotides: 5. Germline CDR1 is DFQATT and CDR2 is SNEGSKA (reference sequence). CDR3 length equals 11 residues. Specified time point: peripheral blood 6 weeks after treatment start. Profiling relied on immunoSEQ multiplex PCR, and the TCRdb table lists in-frame clones only, not all of them. There are roughly 100,000 clones in the sample; roughly 85% occur only once, and roughly 8% lies in the top ten. This clone has a single count.

The source material was PBMCs, sampled around atezolizumab (anti-PD-L1) treatment. J is TRBJ1-2 and V is TRBV20-1; 12 bases are shared with TRBD1. The TCR comes from a man between 65 and 80 years old with urothelial cancer. CDR3 amino acids: CSVGDRGRYTF. In nucleotides, the CDR3 is TGCAGTGTGGGGGACAGGGGGCGATACACCTTC.